This T cell receptor (beta chain) was recovered during a study of T cell changes during pregnancy in multiple sclerosis. Measured with immunoSEQ multiplex PCR; TCRdb has only the in-frame clones, and not every one. Of 39,000 or so clones listed, 91% are singletons. This CDR3 region has 15 residues. In germline, CDR1 is LNHNV, CDR2 YYDKDF (reference sequence). V was clipped by 3 bases and J by 2 bases, with 11 bases between them. The input for sequencing was CD8+ T cells from peripheral blood mononuclear cells, taken after pregnancy. The V and J genes are TRBV15 and TRBJ1-5; D remains unclear. This TCR came from a female donor with multiple sclerosis, enrolled in a pregnancy study. CDR3 DNA sequence: TGTGCCACCAGCAGTGGTAGTACAGGCAATCAGCCCCAGCATTTT. Translating gives CATSSGSTGNQPQHF.